This TCR beta chain was found in a study of siplizumab effects on memory and regulatory T cells. Remarks on this clone: The antigen remains unidentified.

Trimming took off 3 bases at V and 4 bases at J, with 16 bases between the two ends. CDR3 size: 15 residues. Germline V gene sequence: CDR1 SGDLS, CDR2 YYNGEE. Profiling relied on immunoSEQ multiplex PCR, and the TCRdb table lists in-frame clones only, not all of them. This sample has about 50,000 clones, with over 90% found just once. Whole-study findings and limits: Roughly 80-95% of proliferating clones (CD4+ or CD8+) could not be assigned a naive or memory phenotype.

The clonotype comes from a human donor in good health. The chain uses TRBV9 and TRBJ1-2; D may be TRBD1 (6 bases). Sequenced input: CD8+ T cells sorted from blood. The CDR3 reads CASSEMPTGAYGYTF. Here the CDR3 DNA reads TGTGCCAGCAGCGAAATGCCGACAGGAGCCTATGGCTACACCTTC.